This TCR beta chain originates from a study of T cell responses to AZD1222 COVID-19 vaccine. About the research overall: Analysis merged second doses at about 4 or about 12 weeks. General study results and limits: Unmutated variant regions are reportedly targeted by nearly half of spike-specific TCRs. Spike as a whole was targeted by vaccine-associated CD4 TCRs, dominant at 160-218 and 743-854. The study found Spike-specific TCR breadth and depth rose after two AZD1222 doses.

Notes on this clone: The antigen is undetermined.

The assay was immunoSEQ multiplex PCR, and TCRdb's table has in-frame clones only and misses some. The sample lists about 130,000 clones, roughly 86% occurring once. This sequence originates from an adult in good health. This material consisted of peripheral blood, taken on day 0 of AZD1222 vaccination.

CDR3 protein: CAWSGHGGDIQYF. For the CDR3, the DNA is TGTGCCTGGAGCGGGCACGGAGGGGACATTCAGTACTTC. V is TRBV30 and J is TRBJ2-4; tentative D call: TRBD2 (6 bases). CDR1 and CDR2 (germline): GTSNPN, SVGIG (reference sequence). Trimming took 3 bases from V and 8 from J, leaving 14 bases between them. The CDR3 covers 13 residues.